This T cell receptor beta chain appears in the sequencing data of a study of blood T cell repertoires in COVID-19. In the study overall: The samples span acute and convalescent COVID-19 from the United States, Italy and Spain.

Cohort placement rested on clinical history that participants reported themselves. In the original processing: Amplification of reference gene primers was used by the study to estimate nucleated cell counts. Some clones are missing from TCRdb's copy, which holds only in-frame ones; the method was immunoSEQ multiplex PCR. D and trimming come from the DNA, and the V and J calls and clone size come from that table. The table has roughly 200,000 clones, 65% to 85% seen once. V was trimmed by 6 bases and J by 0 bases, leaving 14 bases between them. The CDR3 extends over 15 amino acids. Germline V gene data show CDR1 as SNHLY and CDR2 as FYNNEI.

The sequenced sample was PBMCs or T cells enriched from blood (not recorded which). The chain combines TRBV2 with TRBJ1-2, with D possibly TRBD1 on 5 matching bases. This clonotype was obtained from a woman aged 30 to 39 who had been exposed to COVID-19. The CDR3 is CASRGEGLTNYGYTF. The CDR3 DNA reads TGTGCCAGCAGGGGTGAGGGACTTACTAACTATGGCTACACCTTC. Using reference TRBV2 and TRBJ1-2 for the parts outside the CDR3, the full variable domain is EPEVTQTPSHQVTQMGQEVILRCVPISNHLYFYWYRQILGQKVEFLVSFYNNEISEKSEIFDDQFSVERPDGSNFTLKIRSTKLEDSAMYFCASRGEGLTNYGYTFGSGTRLTVV.